Listed below are T cell receptor beta chains from one sample, sequenced in a study of shared clonotypes between healthy human individuals. Repertoires were generated with immunoSEQ multiplex PCR, while TCRdb's copy carries only in-frame clones and drops some. The sample comprises about 960,000 clones, more than 75% of which are singletons, and 1.5% rests with the top ten. The sample comprised memory CD4+ T cells sorted from blood. The origin of the receptors is a man aged 18 to 30 in good health. Each CDR3 is given with its conserved first and last residue. D genes are given only for firm matches. Some rows mark clone size as missing; the rest say once, few, many or name a class of expanded clone.

- - TRBJ1-5 TRBV5-1 CASSLDGLSQPQHF TGCGCCAGCAGCTTGGACGGACTGAGCCAGCCCCAGCATTTT
TRBD1 many TRBJ1-2 TRBV19 CASSISTGGYGYTF TGTGCCAGTAGTATCAGTACAGGGGGCTATGGCTACACCTTC
- once TRBJ1-1 TRBV5-8 CASTPEGRGNTEAFF TGTGCCAGCACCCCCGAGGGCAGGGGGAACACTGAAGCTTTCTTT
- - TRBJ2-2 TRBV6-4 CASSPIGGNTGELFF TGTGCCAGCAGCCCCATAGGGGGGAACACCGGGGAGCTGTTTTTT
- - TRBJ1-1 TRBV30 CAHGVKNGGGQNTEAFF TGTGCCCACGGGGTGAAGAATGGTGGGGGTCAGAACACTGAAGCTTTCTTT
- many TRBJ1-5 TRBV7-9 CASSLEGGDQHF TGTGCCAGCAGCTTAGAGGGGGGTGACCAGCATTTT
- - TRBJ2-3 TRBV7-6 CASSLARWTFSTDTQYF TGTGCCAGCAGCTTAGCGCGATGGACATTTAGCACAGATACGCAGTATTTT
TRBD1 - TRBJ1-2 TRBV29-1 CSVDTRGTGDGYTF TGCAGCGTTGATACTAGGGGGACAGGGGATGGCTACACCTTC
TRBD1 - TRBJ1-1 TRBV19 CASSPTGLTEAFF TGTGCCAGTAGTCCGACAGGGTTAACTGAAGCTTTCTTT
TRBD2 - TRBJ2-1 TRBV4-1 CASSQGLTSGRAGEQFF TGCGCCAGCAGCCAAGGCCTTACTAGCGGGAGGGCCGGTGAGCAGTTCTTC
TRBD1 - TRBJ1-2 TRBV4-1 CASTLQLAAGGNYGYTF TGCGCCAGCACCCTACAATTAGCGGCAGGGGGCAACTATGGCTACACCTTC
- - TRBJ2-1 TRBV10-1 CASSPMDTYNEQFF TGCGCCAGCAGTCCCATGGACACTTACAATGAGCAGTTCTTC
- - TRBJ2-6 TRBV5-4 CASSVDGSLGANVLTF TGTGCCAGCAGCGTCGACGGTTCTCTAGGGGCCAACGTCCTGACTTTC
- - TRBJ1-1 TRBV7-9 CASSLRQKGGEVEAFF TGTGCCAGCAGCTTACGGCAAAAGGGAGGAGAGGTTGAAGCTTTCTTT
- once TRBJ2-3 TRBV5-1 CASSLFTGASTDTQYF TGCGCCAGCAGCTTGTTTACCGGGGCTAGCACAGATACGCAGTATTTT
- - TRBJ2-7 TRBV13 CASSLRRENTRQYF TGTGCCAGCAGCTTAAGGCGGGAAAATACGAGGCAGTACTTC
- - TRBJ2-7 TRBV15 CATSRDRGVDEQYF TGTGCCACCAGCAGAGATCGTGGGGTCGACGAGCAGTACTTC
TRBD1 - TRBJ1-5 TRBV7-2 CASSLQGARNQPQHF TGTGCCAGCAGCTTACAGGGGGCGCGCAATCAGCCCCAGCATTTT
TRBD2 many TRBJ2-2 TRBV7-8 CASSRILLRLAGGELFF TGTGCCAGCAGCCGCATCCTTCTGAGACTAGCAGGCGGGGAGCTGTTTTTT
- few TRBJ1-1 TRBV6-4 CASRNRVGDTEAFF TGTGCCAGCAGAAACAGGGTCGGGGACACTGAAGCTTTCTTT
- - TRBJ1-2 TRBV14 CASSQDPGQDYGYTF TGTGCCAGCAGCCAAGATCCGGGACAAGACTATGGCTACACCTTC
- few TRBJ1-5 TRBV6-6 CASSPRRNNQPQHF TGTGCCAGCAGCCCTAGACGGAATAATCAGCCCCAGCATTTT
- - TRBJ2-7 TRBV18 CASSPGQTATYEQYF TGTGCCAGCTCACCAGGGCAGACCGCAACCTACGAGCAGTACTTC
- - TRBJ1-2 TRBV15 CATSRDPGHFNGYTF TGTGCCACCAGCAGAGATCCCGGACATTTTAATGGCTACACCTTC
- - TRBJ1-2 TRBV14 CASSQVSAYGYTF TGTGCCAGCAGCCAAGTGAGCGCCTATGGCTACACCTTC
TRBD1 - TRBJ1-6 TRBV4-1 CASSQGRDRSYNSPLHF TGCGCCAGCAGCCAGGGACGGGACAGGTCCTATAATTCACCCCTCCACTTT
TRBD1 - TRBJ2-7 TRBV25-1 CATRQGLLEQYF TGTGCCACGAGACAGGGTCTTTTGGAGCAGTACTTC
- - TRBJ1-5 TRBV5-1 CASSLAGLQPQHF TGCGCCAGCAGCTTGGCAGGGCTGCAGCCCCAGCATTTT
TRBD2 - TRBJ2-1 TRBV5-1 CASSSASGGNGEQFF TGCGCCAGCAGCTCTGCTAGCGGGGGAAATGGTGAGCAGTTCTTC
TRBD1 - TRBJ2-1 TRBV5-4 CASSRYEGANEQFF TGTGCCAGCAGCCGGTACGAGGGGGCCAATGAGCAGTTCTTC
- once TRBJ2-6 TRBV9 CASSVEIHLRDTTSGANVLTF TGTGCCAGCAGCGTAGAGATACATCTTCGTGACACAACCTCTGGGGCCAACGTCCTGACTTTC
- - TRBJ1-1 TRBV10-3 CAISERGETEAFF TGTGCCATCAGTGAGAGAGGGGAAACTGAAGCTTTCTTT
- - TRBJ1-1 TRBV5-8 CASSLRGLAEAFF TGTGCCAGCAGCTTGCGGGGGCTGGCTGAAGCTTTCTTT
TRBD1 - TRBJ1-2 TRBV10-3 CAISEPQGDYGYTF TGTGCCATCAGTGAGCCCCAGGGGGACTATGGCTACACCTTC
- once TRBJ2-2 TRBV2 CASSPGRNTGELFF TGTGCCAGCAGTCCCGGACGGAACACCGGGGAGCTGTTTTTT
- - TRBJ2-5 TRBV28 CASSWEAGEGETQYF TGTGCCAGCAGTTGGGAGGCAGGGGAGGGAGAGACCCAGTACTTC
- - TRBJ2-5 TRBV5-1 CASSLGSGRETQYF TGCGCCAGCAGTCTAGGATCGGGGAGGGAGACCCAGTACTTC
- - TRBJ2-3 TRBV7-2 CASSLKRDTQYF TGTGCCAGCAGCTTAAAGAGAGATACGCAGTATTTT
- once TRBJ2-2 TRBV4-2 CASSQEGGELFF TGTGCCAGCAGCCAAGAGGGGGGGGAGCTGTTTTTT
- - TRBJ2-3 TRBV6-6 CASSSRQPDTQYF TGTGCCAGCAGTTCCCGACAGCCAGATACGCAGTATTTT
TRBD2 - TRBJ2-4 TRBV29-1 CSVEERGENIQYF TGCAGCGTTGAAGAGCGGGGGGAAAACATTCAGTACTTC
- - TRBJ1-2 TRBV5-8 CASSPRVGNYGYTF TGTGCCAGCAGCCCCAGGGTCGGTAACTATGGCTACACCTTC
- once TRBJ2-3 TRBV2 CASSMGQAQYF TGTGCCAGCAGTATGGGTCAGGCGCAGTATTTT
TRBD2 - TRBJ2-1 TRBV10-3 CAISESGGGPTYNEQFF TGTGCCATCAGTGAGTCGGGGGGGGGTCCCACCTACAATGAGCAGTTCTTC
- - TRBJ2-6 TRBV6-5 CASSRSSSGANVLTF TGTGCCAGCAGTCGTAGTAGCTCTGGGGCCAACGTCCTGACTTTC
TRBD1 - TRBJ2-7 TRBV30 CAWNRDRPYEQYF TGTGCCTGGAACCGGGACAGACCCTACGAGCAGTACTTC
- - TRBJ2-1 TRBV6-1 CASCEASKFCEQFF TGTGCCAGCTGTGAGGCTAGCAAATTTTGTGAGCAGTTCTTC
- - TRBJ2-7 TRBV7-2 CASSPSLVGATYEQYF TGTGCCAGCAGCCCTAGCTTGGTAGGGGCAACCTACGAGCAGTACTTC
TRBD1 - TRBJ2-7 TRBV5-1 CASSSPGTGAYEQYF TGCGCCAGCAGCTCGCCTGGGACAGGCGCCTACGAGCAGTACTTC
- many TRBJ1-2 TRBV28 CASSWTHHGYTF TGTGCCAGCAGTTGGACACATCATGGCTACACCTTC
- few TRBJ1-1 TRBV10-3 CAISESGGIRTEAFF TGTGCCATCAGTGAGAGCGGGGGGATCCGCACTGAAGCTTTCTTT
- few TRBJ1-1 TRBV6-1 CASSRARMNTEAFF TGTGCCAGCAGTCGAGCACGTATGAACACTGAAGCTTTCTTT
- - TRBJ2-7 TRBV10-3 CAISGAVEQYF TGTGCCATCAGTGGAGCTGTGGAGCAGTACTTC
- once TRBJ1-6 TRBV19 CASTNSPGSHNSPLHF TGTGCCAGTACCAATTCCCCAGGATCTCATAATTCACCCCTCCACTTT
- - TRBJ2-5 TRBV5-1 CASSLRRETQYF TGCGCCAGCAGCTTGAGGCGGGAGACCCAGTACTTC
TRBD1 - TRBJ2-7 TRBV7-9 CASSLAEAGGQQYF TGTGCCAGCAGCTTAGCGGAGGCAGGGGGCCAGCAGTACTTC
- - TRBJ2-5 TRBV18 CASSPSPGPEETQYF TGTGCCAGCTCACCCTCCCCCGGCCCCGAAGAGACCCAGTACTTC
- few TRBJ1-1 TRBV28 CAATQGMNTEAFF TGTGCCGCCACGCAGGGCATGAACACTGAAGCTTTCTTT
- - TRBJ2-3 TRBV6-5 CASTRAQYF TGTGCCAGCACTCGGGCGCAGTATTTT
TRBD1 few TRBJ1-1 TRBV7-9 CASSPRTGGKTEAFF TGTGCCAGCAGCCCTCGGACAGGGGGAAAAACTGAAGCTTTCTTT